Following are 15 T cell receptor beta chains from one sample sequenced in a study of CD8 T cells in ankylosing spondylitis. TCRdb recomputed calls from the 5' RACE reads with MiXCR, one row per CDR3 protein. The table includes roughly 130,000 distinct CDR3 sequences, over 6.5% detected once. Sequenced material: blood, either unsorted or a sorted T cell fraction (not recorded which). The source is a male donor with ankylosing spondylitis or in good health (not recorded which).

The chain joins TRBV29-1 to TRBJ2-1; 13 nucleotides line up with TRBD2. The CDR3 is 14 residues long. Germline CDR1 is SQVTM and CDR2 is ANQGSEA. After removal of 8 bases from V and 8 bases from J, the junction contained 9 bases not matched to a gene. The CDR3 region is CSLRGTSGKDEQFF. The CDR3 bases are TGCAGCTTAAGAGGGACTAGCGGGAAAGATGAGCAGTTCTTC.

In its sample, this clonotype was seen a few times. CDR3 sequence: CASSESGVYGYTF. The CDR3 bases are TGCGCCAGCAGTGAGTCGGGGGTCTATGGCTACACCTTC. The rearrangement joins TRBV10-1 to TRBJ1-2, with D perhaps TRBD1 (5 bases). CDR1 and CDR2 (germline): WNHNN, SYGVQD (reference sequence). Deletions cut 0 bases from V and 4 bases from J, with 6 bases between. This CDR3 comprises 13 residues.

This clonotype was counted at least ten times. The chain uses TRBV5-1 and TRBJ1-1; D is possibly TRBD1 (5 bases). V was clipped by 5 bases and J by 1 base, with 12 bases between them. Germline lookup yields CDR1 SGHRS and CDR2 YFSETQ. The CDR3 is 14 residues long. The CDR3 sequence: CASRGDRQNTEAFF. The CDR3 region has the DNA TGCGCCAGCAGGGGGGACCGACAGAACACTGAAGCTTTCTTT.

This clonotype appeared many times. The rearrangement uses TRBV12-3 or TRBV12-4 and TRBJ2-6; 8 positions agree with TRBD1. The V and J ends lost 4 bases and 3 bases, in that order; junction bases with no gene match: 17. This CDR3 region has 20 residues. CDR3 bases: TGTGCCAGCAGTTCTTTCCGAGACCGGGACAGGCGGTATGGGGCCAACGTCCTGACTTTC. Translating gives CASSSFRDRDRRYGANVLTF.

This clonotype was detected many times. The V gene is TRBV5-8, the J gene TRBJ2-3, with TRBD2 as a possible D gene (5 bases). There are 17 residues in the CDR3. Germline-derived CDR1 and CDR2 are SGHTS and YDEGEE. Trimming removed 0 bases at V and 6 bases at J, with 20 bases between. The CDR3 nucleotides read TGTGCCAGCAGCTTGGATGGGTCCCCCTCTAGCTGGGATACGCAGTATTTT. As protein: CASSLDGSPSSWDTQYF.

This clonotype was seen many times. The chain employs TRBV12-3 or TRBV12-4 and TRBJ2-1, with D possibly TRBD2 on 6 matching bases. This CDR3 spans 15 amino acids. V gave up 3 bases and J gave up 3 bases, with 12 bases separating them. The CDR3 bases are TGTGCCAGCAGTTTTCTAGCGTTTAGCTACAATGAGCAGTTCTTC. Its protein is CASSFLAFSYNEQFF.

This clonotype was seen repeatedly, ten times or more. The chain couples TRBV14 to TRBJ1-2, with D possibly being TRBD1 (5 bases). Trimming stripped 5 bases from V and 8 bases from J, with 12 bases between. Germline V CDR1 and CDR2: SGHDN, FVKESK. The CDR3 totals 12 residues. The CDR3: CASSTGTYGYTF. The CDR3 bases are TGTGCCAGCAGCACCGGGACGTACGGCTACACCTTC.

This clonotype was counted many times. The genes are TRBV5-1 and TRBJ1-2; D gene unclear. Germline CDR1 SGHRS, CDR2 YFSETQ. The V and J ends lost 0 bases and 6 bases respectively, with 9 bases between them. The CDR3 sequence is 13 residues long. CDR3 sequence reads: CASSLVEEDGYTF. CDR3 in DNA: TGCGCCAGCAGCTTGGTCGAGGAGGATGGCTACACCTTC.

The DNA for the CDR3 is TGTGCCAGCAGCTTTCCGGGACAGGGTTACGAGCAGTACTTC. Its protein is CASSFPGQGYEQYF. The chain links TRBV7-9 to TRBJ2-7, with 9 bases matching TRBD1. The CDR3 has 14 amino acids. CDR1 SEHNR and CDR2 FQNEAQ come from the germline V gene (reference sequence). V shed 3 bases, J shed 4 bases, and the junction held 4 bases outside the gene matches. Full variable domain (rest looked up from reference TRBV7-9 and TRBJ2-7): DTGVSQNPRHKITKRGQNVTFRCDPISEHNRLYWYRQTLGQGPEFLTYFQNEAQLEKSRLLSDRFSAERPKGSFSTLEIQRTEQGDSAMYLCASSFPGQGYEQYFGPGTRLTVT.

This clonotype was seen at least ten times. The rearrangement joins TRBV7-8 to TRBJ2-7, with 7 bases that match TRBD1. Germline CDR1 is SGHVS and CDR2 is FQNEAQ. The trim removed 5 bases at V and 0 bases at J, leaving 10 bases unmatched. This CDR3 region has 16 residues. Here the CDR3 reads CASSRPLRQGSYEQYF. The CDR3 DNA sequence: TGTGCCAGCAGCCGCCCACTAAGACAGGGCTCCTACGAGCAGTACTTC.

This clonotype was detected ten times or more. The chain joins TRBV20-1 to TRBJ2-5; 7 nucleotides match TRBD2. The V gene's germline CDR1 is DFQATT and CDR2 SNEGSKA (reference sequence). CDR3 length equals 12 residues. The J segment lost 2 bases and the V segment lost 5 bases, leaving 2 bases of the junction unmatched. The DNA for the CDR3 is TGCAGTGCTCTAGCGGATCAAGAGACCCAGTACTTC. This sequence encodes CSALADQETQYF.

This clonotype was detected ten times or more. The V call is TRBV20-1, the J call TRBJ1-1, with a possible D match to TRBD1 (5 bases). There are 15 residues in the CDR3. The germline CDR1 and CDR2 sequences are DFQATT and SNEGSKA (reference sequence). Trimming took 0 bases from V and 3 from J, leaving 14 bases between them. The CDR3 here is CSARETQAGDTEAFF. The CDR3 DNA reads TGCAGTGCTAGAGAAACACAGGCGGGGGACACTGAAGCTTTCTTT.

This clonotype was observed many times. V and J are TRBV5-5 and TRBJ2-7; D gene unclear. The germline V gene encodes CDR1 SGHKS and CDR2 YYEKEE (reference sequence). V lost 2 bases and J lost 2, with 14 bases in between. The CDR3 sequence is 15 residues long. CDR3 residues: CASSLLGSITYEQYF. The CDR3 bases are TGTGCCAGCAGCTTACTGGGGTCGATAACCTACGAGCAGTACTTC.

This clonotype was detected ten times or more. V usage is TRBV6-6 and J usage is TRBJ1-1, with D possibly TRBD1 on 5 matching bases. The CDR3 is 14 residues long. The V gene's germline CDR1 is MNHNY and CDR2 SVGAGI (reference sequence). V was clipped by 2 bases and J by 3 bases, with 10 bases between them. The CDR3 loop reads CASSYRGTDTEAFF. The CDR3 bases are TGTGCCAGCAGTTACCGCGGGACGGACACTGAAGCTTTCTTT.

The sample holds many counts of this clonotype. The chain recombines TRBV29-1 with TRBJ2-7, with 9 bases aligning to TRBD1. This CDR3 region has 17 residues. Germline CDR1 and CDR2: SQVTM and ANQGSEA. V lost 6 bases to trimming and J lost 1 base; unmatched junction nucleotides: 16. CDR3 DNA: TGCAGCGTCCGCTCCTTTAAGGGACAGGGAAGGTCCTACGAGCAGTACTTC. Translated, it gives CSVRSFKGQGRSYEQYF.